One sample yielded the 2 T cell receptor beta chains listed below, sequenced in a study of Graves' ophthalmopathy and Graves' hyperthyroidism. From RNA, the CDR3 regions of TCR beta chains were amplified and sequenced. Second-round multiplex PCR came after a first-round RT-PCR that employed HTBI primers. MiXCR was run by TCRdb on the multiplex PCR reads, yielding one entry per CDR3 protein. The repertoire holds roughly 500,000 distinct CDR3 sequences, roughly an eighth seen once, with around 9.8% in the top ten. Material: blood. Receptors were obtained from a woman aged 25 to 39 with Graves' ophthalmopathy.

This clonotype was recorded at least ten times. One end of the junction fails to match germline, which may point to a read error. V is TRBV6-1 and J is TRBJ1-5; maybe TRBD1 (6 bases). This CDR3 comprises 14 residues. In germline, CDR1 is MNHNS, CDR2 SASEGT. As DNA, the CDR3 is TGTGCCAGCAGGGAAGGGGGGGGAGGACAGCCCCAGCATTTT. Translation gives CASREGGGGQPQHF.

This clonotype was counted at least ten times. Possible read error: a much larger clone is one base away. V is TRBV20-1 and J is TRBJ2-5; TRBD1 agrees at 8 bases. Germline-derived CDR1 and CDR2 are DFQATT and SNEGSKA (reference sequence). The CDR3 is 11 residues long. The CDR3 is CSADRAETKYF. CDR3 in DNA: TGCAGTGCGGACAGGGCGGAGACCAAGTACTTC.